The 12 T cell receptor beta chains presented below share a single source sample, sequenced in a study of response to subunit inactivated influenza vaccine (dated by TCRdb to the late 2010s). The library was made by RT-PCR. Instrument used: Illumina HiSeq 2500. TCRdb ran its own pipeline on the public reads, namely fastp trimming at Q25 and MiXCR clone calling, and kept in-frame beta chains. Identical CDR3 protein sequences are pooled into one entry, listed with their most common genes and DNA. The sample has roughly 520,000 distinct CDR3 sequences on record, around 25% of them singletons. In total, the top ten clones hold 1.5% to 2% of the sample. Source: CD4+ T cells sorted from PBMCs, taken around 5 days after vaccination. The receptors here all came from a man aged 50-60 years who received an inactivated influenza vaccine. Donor details come from another sample of the same person, matched by shared clones.

The sample holds a few counts of this clonotype. The chain carries TRBV20-1 and TRBJ1-6; no firm D call. From germline, CDR1 is DFQATT and CDR2 SNEGSKA (reference sequence). The CDR3 is 13 residues long. Trimming stripped 3 bases from V and 10 bases from J, with 13 bases between. The chain's CDR3 is CSARSPERSPLHF. In DNA form, the CDR3 reads TGCAGTGCTAGGTCACCTGAGCGGTCACCCCTCCACTTT.

V is TRBV29-1 and J is TRBJ2-7, with a possible D match to TRBD2 (5 bases). The CDR3 covers 11 residues. Germline CDR1 is SQVTM and CDR2 is ANQGSEA. V was clipped by 4 bases and J by 2 bases, with 6 bases between them. The CDR3 bases are TGCAGCGTTGTGACTACCTACGAGCAGTACTTC. This codes for CSVVTTYEQYF.

This clonotype was counted a few times. This chain links TRBV7-9 with TRBJ1-1; 11 positions agree with TRBD1. This CDR3 spans 17 amino acids. Germline V gene lookup returns CDR1 SEHNR and CDR2 FQNEAQ (reference sequence). The V segment lost 6 bases and the J segment 0 bases; nucleotides outside the gene matches: 9. CDR3 DNA sequence: TGTGCCAGCAGAGTATGGACAGGGGGCTTTATGAACACTGAAGCTTTCTTT. Its protein product is CASRVWTGGFMNTEAFF. Filled out from reference TRBV7-9 and TRBJ1-1, the complete variable domain reads DTGVSQNPRHKITKRGQNVTFRCDPISEHNRLYWYRQTLGQGPEFLTYFQNEAQLEKSRLLSDRFSAERPKGSFSTLEIQRTEQGDSAMYLCASRVWTGGFMNTEAFFGQGTRLTVV.

The chain links TRBV7-8 to TRBJ1-6, with D possibly matching TRBD1 (5 bases). The CDR3 has 15 amino acids. The germline V gene encodes CDR1 SGHVS and CDR2 FQNEAQ. Trimming removed 3 bases at V and 8 bases at J, with 14 bases between. CDR3 nucleotides: TGTGCCAGCAGCTTTCGGGACTTTCCTGATTCACCCCTCCACTTT. Translation gives CASSFRDFPDSPLHF.

This clonotype was counted between two and nine times. This rearrangement joins TRBV6-1 to TRBJ2-1, with D uncertain. The germline V gene has CDR1 MNHNS and CDR2 SASEGT. V was cut by 3 bases and J by 0 bases, with 9 bases left in between. CDR3 size: 15 residues. The CDR3 protein is CASSETPSSYNEQFF. Written as DNA, the CDR3 is TGTGCCAGCAGTGAGACCCCGAGCTCCTACAATGAGCAGTTCTTC.

This clonotype has more than one count but fewer than ten. V gene TRBV11-2 combines with J gene TRBJ2-6, with D perhaps TRBD2 (7 bases). Germline V CDR1 and CDR2: SGHAT, FQNNGV. V was clipped by 3 bases and J by 0 bases, with 15 bases between them. The CDR3 is made up of 18 amino acids. The CDR3 protein is CASSFSGGTYSGANVLTF. The CDR3 DNA is TGTGCCAGCAGCTTCTCGGGGGGCACCTACTCTGGGGCCAACGTCCTGACTTTC.

The chain is built from TRBV20-1 and TRBJ2-3, with 11 bases fitting TRBD2. J was trimmed by 6 bases and V by 2 bases; bases with no gene match: 4. The germline V gene encodes CDR1 DFQATT and CDR2 SNEGSKA (reference sequence). This CDR3 region has 14 residues. CDR3 residues: CSARSLAGGDTQYF. The CDR3 coding sequence is TGCAGTGCTAGATCGCTAGCGGGAGGCGATACGCAGTATTTT.

This sequence joins TRBV5-1 and TRBJ2-7, with TRBD1 matching over 9 bases. The CDR3 loop spans 14 amino acids. The germline gives CDR1 SGHRS, CDR2 YFSETQ. The V gene end was trimmed by 4 bases and the J gene end by 3 bases; junction bases not matched to a gene: 5. CDR3 region: CASSHDRGVYEQYF. The CDR3 region has the DNA TGCGCCAGCAGCCATGACAGGGGGGTCTACGAGCAGTACTTC.

This clonotype has only a few counts. The chain links TRBV6-4 to TRBJ2-7; 9 bases map to TRBD1. Unmatched junction bases numbered 8, after V lost 6 bases and J lost 5 bases. Germline V gene sequence: CDR1 MRHNA, CDR2 SNTAGT. CDR3 length equals 14 residues. CDR3 residues: CASRRDRVNDEQYF. CDR3 DNA: TGTGCCAGCAGGAGGGACAGGGTGAACGACGAGCAGTACTTC.

V is TRBV28 and J is TRBJ2-7; TRBD1 matches at 8 bases. The CDR3 totals 14 residues. The V and J ends lost 6 bases and 6 bases, in that order; junction bases with no gene match: 10. The germline CDR1 and CDR2 sequences are MDHEN and SYDVKM. In nucleotides, the CDR3 is TGTGCCAGCAGGGTAACAGGGGGAGGTCTCGAGCAGTACTTC. Protein product: CASRVTGGGLEQYF.

The chain carries TRBV15 and TRBJ1-1; tentatively, D is TRBD1 (5 bases). Deletions cut 0 bases from V and 1 base from J, with 12 bases between. CDR3 length: 16 residues. CDR1 is LNHNV, CDR2 YYDKDF, per germline (reference sequence). CDR3 region: CATSREKGTGNTEAFF. As DNA, the CDR3 is TGTGCCACCAGCAGAGAAAAGGGCACAGGGAACACTGAAGCTTTCTTT.

This chain joins TRBV5-1 and TRBJ2-3; D remains ambiguous. The CDR3 extends over 14 amino acids. Germline V lookup: CDR1 SGHRS, CDR2 YFSETQ. The germline V and J ends were trimmed by 9 bases and 6 bases, with 20 bases remaining between them. CDR3 sequence: CATQLEGWRDTQYF. The CDR3 region has the DNA TGCGCCACCCAGCTTGAAGGATGGCGGGATACGCAGTATTTT.